This TCR beta chain was sequenced for a study of yellow fever vaccine responses in identical twins. Overall study results and limits: Twins reportedly mounted vaccine T cell responses that seemed partly convergent, partly personalized.

TCRdb ran MiXCR on the RT-PCR reads and lists one entry per CDR3 protein. The table lists around 13,000 distinct CDR3 sequences, 80% to 90% of them singletons. Comment on this clonotype: As yet, its antigen is unknown.

Trimming left V 0 bases short and J 3 bases short, with 12 bases between. This CDR3 has 15 amino acids. The germline gives CDR1 SGDLS, CDR2 YYNGEE. The specimen comprised T cells from blood (PBMCs), unsorted or a sorted subset (not recorded which), sampled before or after yellow fever vaccination (not recorded which). The sequence was obtained from a woman between 18 and 29 years old who received the yellow fever vaccine. This chain links TRBV9 with TRBJ2-5; D is perhaps TRBD1 (5 bases). The CDR3: CASSVEGIQKETQYF. The CDR3 region has the DNA TGTGCCAGCAGCGTAGAGGGGATCCAAAAAGAGACCCAGTACTTC.